The text below deals with one T cell receptor (beta chain). At the DNA level, this CDR3 is encoded by other sequences in the same sample as well. This entry is derived from a study of memory CD4+ T cells and cytomegalovirus serostatus. For the study at large: Donors were healthy Belgian adults, several CMV seropositive and 20 to 25 seronegative.

Generated by immunoSEQ multiplex PCR, the TCRdb table keeps only in-frame clones and is missing some. This table has tens of thousands of clones, about 68% appearing once. Single viable CD3+CD4+CD8-CD45RO+ cells were sorted as the memory CD4+ T cells. After thawing, CD4+ T cells were positively selected. The CDR3 consists of 14 residues. The germline CDR1 and CDR2 sequences are SGHTA and FQGNSA. V lost 1 base, J lost 4 bases, and 8 bases lay in between. The specimen sequenced was memory CD4+ T cells from blood. The receptor was isolated from an adult in good health and CMV-seropositive. The gene calls are TRBV7-2 and TRBJ1-3; no reliable D call. CDR3: CASSLGPPGNTIYF. CDR3 in DNA: TGTGCCAGCAGCTTAGGGCCACCAGGAAACACCATATATTTT.